A selection of T cell receptor beta chains follows, all from one sample in a study of graft-versus-host responses after intestinal transplantation. Clones were sequenced by immunoSEQ multiplex PCR, and TCRdb holds only the in-frame ones, with some missing. The top ten clones hold roughly 0.7% of a sample with about 29,000 clones, around 92% of them seen once. This sample comprised PBMCs, obtained about ten weeks after intestinal transplant. Receptor source: a human patient who received an intestinal transplant, so some T cells may come from the graft donor. Each CDR3 is given with its conserved first and last residue. A D gene is named only where the DNA matches it firmly. Size is stated for part of the rows, as once, few or many counts, or as a class when the clone is expanded.

size,J,V,D,DNA,CDR3
once,TRBJ2-7,TRBV11-3,-,TGTGCCAGCACCGGTAGACAGAGGATCCACGAGCAGTACTTC,CASTGRQRIHEQYF
-,TRBJ1-4,TRBV11-3,-,TGTGCCAGCAGCCCAGGACAGACCCCAACTAATGAAAAACTGTTTTTT,CASSPGQTPTNEKLFF
-,TRBJ2-7,TRBV4-1,-,TGCGCCAGCAGCCCGGAGAATGGCTACGAGCAGTACTTC,CASSPENGYEQYF
-,TRBJ2-7,TRBV6-6,-,TGTGCCAGCGCTATAAACAGCGAATCTTACGAGCAGTACTTC,CASAINSESYEQYF
-,TRBJ1-4,TRBV4-1,TRBD1,TGCGCCAGCAGCCAAGATAGGGACAGGGGGGATGAAAAACTGTTTTTT,CASSQDRDRGDEKLFF
-,TRBJ2-7,TRBV7-2,-,TGTGCCAGCAGCTTAGCCCCCGGGACTGAGCAGTACTTC,CASSLAPGTEQYF
-,TRBJ2-7,TRBV7-9,-,TGTGCCAGCAGCCCGGACCGAGAACTCGAGCAGTACTTC,CASSPDRELEQYF
-,TRBJ1-3,TRBV11-3,TRBD1,TGTGCCAGCAGCTTAGCGATCGGGACAGGGGGCCTTGGAAACACCATATATTTT,CASSLAIGTGGLGNTIYF
-,TRBJ2-3,TRBV28,-,TGTGCCAGCAGTTTTTCTTGGGGCCCAGATACGCAGTATTTT,CASSFSWGPDTQYF
-,TRBJ2-3,TRBV10-3,TRBD1,TGTGCCATCAGTGAGACAGGGGGCGCCGCAGATACGCAGTATTTT,CAISETGGAADTQYF
-,TRBJ2-1,TRBV27,TRBD1,TGTGCCAGCAGTTTATCGGGACAGGGGGGGAACAATGAGCAGTTCTTC,CASSLSGQGGNNEQFF
-,TRBJ2-1,TRBV7-2,-,TGTGCCAGCAGCTTAGTTACGGCCGTGTACAATGAGCAGTTCTTC,CASSLVTAVYNEQFF
-,TRBJ2-7,TRBV6-1,-,TGTGCCAGCAGTGAACTTGGCGAAGTTCACGAGCAGTACTTC,CASSELGEVHEQYF
-,TRBJ1-2,TRBV11-2,TRBD1,TGTGCCAGCAGCCCCGACAGGGATGTAAACTATGGCTACACCTTC,CASSPDRDVNYGYTF
-,TRBJ2-3,TRBV6-5,TRBD1,TGTGCCAGCAGTTGGACAGGGGGCGGTGATACGCAGTATTTT,CASSWTGGGDTQYF
-,TRBJ2-1,TRBV10-3,-,TGTGCCATCAGTGAGTGGCGGCGTAATGAGCAGTTCTTC,CAISEWRRNEQFF
once,TRBJ1-2,TRBV5-8,TRBD1,TGTGCCAGCACGGACAGGGGGCCTGGCTACACCTTC,CASTDRGPGYTF
-,TRBJ2-7,TRBV19,TRBD2,TGTGCCAGTAGTATAGGCGGGGGGGCCTACGAGCAGTACTTC,CASSIGGGAYEQYF
-,TRBJ2-1,TRBV28,TRBD2,TGTGCCAGCAGTTGGCCCGTTGGGACTAGCGGGAAGAGCTCCTACAATGAGCAGTTCTTC,CASSWPVGTSGKSSYNEQFF
-,TRBJ1-6,TRBV14,-,TGTGCCAGCAGCCACGGCTCCCTCAATAATTCACCCCTCCACTTT,CASSHGSLNNSPLHF